The sequence of this T cell receptor beta chain was determined in a study of beta chain features in type 1 diabetes. Sequenced material consisted of expressed TCRB transcripts (all of the isolated RNA was reverse transcribed). The protocol was immunoSEQ multiplex PCR, while the TCRdb copy is restricted to in-frame clones and leaves out a portion. The data contain 810,000 or so clones, about 17% of them singletons. This clone was seen once. Antigen unknown. The junction departs from the called germline gene at one end, perhaps through a read error. Study observations and caveats: High-TCR-expressing cells could be over-represented by cDNA sequencing. The naive, central memory and Treg TCRB repertoires showed an apparent similarity that was greater among patients than among healthy donors.

The sequence came from a young woman in good health. Sample: naive CD4+ T cells from blood.

The CDR3 sequence: CASARTGTAKETQHF. In nucleotides, the CDR3 is TGTGCCAGCGCTAGAACCGGGACCGCTAAAGAGACCCAGCACTTC. The rearrangement uses TRBV9 and TRBJ2-5; D assignment may be TRBD1 or TRBD2 (5 bases each). From germline, CDR1 is SGDLS and CDR2 YYNGEE. The CDR3 is 15 amino acids.